Sequencing of this T cell receptor (beta chain) was carried out in a study of T cells in Graves' hyperthyroidism and ophthalmopathy. CDR3 size: 16 residues. V gave up 3 bases and J gave up 5 bases; unmatched junction bases: 4. CDR1 is SGHAT, CDR2 FQNNGV, per germline. The CDR3 regions of TCR beta were amplified from RNA transcripts. An initial round of RT-PCR targeting the TCR CDR3 relied on the HTBI primer set. TCRdb reprocessed the multiplex PCR reads with MiXCR, giving one entry per CDR3 protein. Altogether about 360,000 distinct CDR3 sequences are present, around a quarter being singletons, with the ten largest covering around 70%. This clonotype was seen only a few times. In patients aged 18 to 65, hyperthyroidism was newly diagnosed, with duration under 2 months. Pregnant or lactating patients were excluded, as were those with uncontrolled infection or other autoimmune disease.

The chain has TRBV11-2 and TRBJ2-2, with 12 nucleotides matching TRBD2. The sequenced material came from blood. The receptor's source is a man aged 50 or older with Graves' hyperthyroidism. CDR3 sequence reads: CASSFLAGGPTGELFF. CDR3 sequence (DNA): TGTGCCAGCAGCTTCCTAGCGGGAGGGCCTACCGGGGAGCTGTTTTTT.